What follows are 4 T cell receptor beta chains derived from one specimen sequenced in a study of molecular identifiers for immune sequencing clone quantification. TCRdb passed the PCR reads through MiXCR, listing each CDR3 protein once. The repertoire holds about 320,000 distinct CDR3 sequences, with 24% as singletons. Sequencing was carried out using naive CD8+ T cells from blood, with Jurkat cell RNA spiked in. Subset noted: FACS-sorted CD8+CD4-CCR7+CD45RA+ naive T cells. Receptors originate from a human donor in good health. Some libraries in this study had Jurkat cell RNA spiked in.

This clonotype appeared many times. The chain has TRBV29-1 and TRBJ2-4; 10 bases align to TRBD1. CDR1 and CDR2 from the germline V gene are SQVTM and ANQGSEA. Germline trimming cut 3 bases from V and 7 bases from J; bases unmatched to any gene: 0. The CDR3 has 12 amino acids. This chain's CDR3 is CSVEDRGNIQYF. The CDR3 DNA follows: TGCAGCGTTGAGGACAGGGGGAACATTCAGTACTTC.

The chain joins TRBV9 to TRBJ2-2; unclear D gene. There are 12 residues in the CDR3. V was trimmed by 0 bases and J by 7 bases, leaving 4 bases between them. CDR1 and CDR2 (germline): SGDLS, YYNGEE. Here the CDR3 reads CASSVVFGELFF. CDR3 in DNA: TGTGCCAGCAGCGTAGTCTTCGGGGAGCTGTTTTTT.

The J gene is TRBJ2-2, the V gene TRBV12-3 or TRBV12-4; unclear D gene. This CDR3 spans 14 amino acids. Trimming pared 2 bases from V and 8 bases from J, leaving 12 bases between. CDR3 sequence reads: CASSLSQVEGELFF. The DNA of the CDR3 is TGTGCCAGCAGTTTAAGCCAGGTCGAAGGGGAGCTGTTTTTT.

This clonotype was seen many times. This chain links TRBV20-1 with TRBJ1-5, with D hard to call. The CDR3 runs to 15 residues. Germline assignment: CDR1 DFQATT and CDR2 SNEGSKA (reference sequence). V gave up 0 bases and J gave up 4 bases, with 13 bases separating them. Written as DNA, the CDR3 is TGCAGTGCTAGAGATGGGGAGGAAACAAATCAGCCCCAGCATTTT. Its protein is CSARDGEETNQPQHF.